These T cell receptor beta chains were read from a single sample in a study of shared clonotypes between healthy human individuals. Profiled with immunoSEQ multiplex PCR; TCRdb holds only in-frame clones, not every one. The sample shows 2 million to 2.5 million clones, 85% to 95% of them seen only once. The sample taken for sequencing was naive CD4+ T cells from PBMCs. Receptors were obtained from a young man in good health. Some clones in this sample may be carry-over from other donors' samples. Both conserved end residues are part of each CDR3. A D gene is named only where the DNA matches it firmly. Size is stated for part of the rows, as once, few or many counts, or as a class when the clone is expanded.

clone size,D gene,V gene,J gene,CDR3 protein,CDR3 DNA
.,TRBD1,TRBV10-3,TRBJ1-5,CAISAGQASNQPQHF,TGTGCCATCAGTGCGGGACAGGCTAGCAATCAGCCCCAGCATTTT
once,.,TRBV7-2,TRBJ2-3,CASSEEGGLADTQYF,TGTGCCAGCAGCGAAGAGGGGGGTTTAGCAGATACGCAGTATTTT
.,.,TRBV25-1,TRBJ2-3,CASSERFRNTDTQYF,TGTGCCAGCAGTGAGAGATTCCGTAACACAGATACGCAGTATTTT
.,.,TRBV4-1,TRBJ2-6,CASSREWRRGANVLTF,TGCGCCAGCAGCCGGGAATGGAGAAGAGGGGCCAACGTCCTGACTTTC
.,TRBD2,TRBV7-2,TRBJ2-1,CASSPTSGGYNEQFF,TGTGCCAGCAGCCCCACCAGCGGGGGCTACAATGAGCAGTTCTTC
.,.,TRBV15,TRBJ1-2,CATSRERDILGYTF,TGTGCCACCAGCAGAGAACGAGACATTTTGGGCTACACCTTC
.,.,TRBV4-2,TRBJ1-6,CASSPLAGVSSPLHF,TGTGCCAGCAGCCCCCTTGCAGGGGTGAGTTCACCCCTCCACTTT
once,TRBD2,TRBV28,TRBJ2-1,CASSLQGLAGVQFF,TGTGCCAGCAGTTTACAGGGACTAGCAGGGGTGCAGTTCTTC
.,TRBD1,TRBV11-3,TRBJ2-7,CASSLGTGFHEQYF,TGTGCCAGCAGCTTAGGGACAGGGTTTCACGAGCAGTACTTC
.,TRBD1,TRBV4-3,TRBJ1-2,CASSRARQGDYGYTF,TGCGCCAGCAGCCGCGCAAGGCAGGGGGACTATGGCTACACCTTC
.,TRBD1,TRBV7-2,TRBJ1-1,CASRSGTGGAEAFF,TGTGCCAGCAGAAGCGGGACAGGTGGCGCTGAAGCTTTCTTT
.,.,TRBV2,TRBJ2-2,CASRRERGGGTGELFF,TGTGCCAGCCGGCGGGAACGAGGGGGGGGCACCGGGGAGCTGTTTTTT
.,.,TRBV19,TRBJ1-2,CASSIGGHDPVGYTF,TGTGCCAGTAGTATAGGGGGACACGACCCGGTTGGCTACACCTTC
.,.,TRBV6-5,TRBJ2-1,CASGLYNEQFF,TGTGCCAGCGGGCTATACAATGAGCAGTTCTTC
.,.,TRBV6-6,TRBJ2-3,CASSKFGTDTQYF,TGTGCCAGCAGTAAATTTGGCACAGATACGCAGTATTTT
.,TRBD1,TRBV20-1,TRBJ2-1,CSGTGDNEQFF,TGCAGCGGGACAGGGGACAATGAGCAGTTCTTC
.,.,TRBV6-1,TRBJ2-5,CASSENSGWILRETQYF,TGTGCCAGCAGTGAAAATTCGGGCTGGATACTGAGAGAGACCCAGTACTTC
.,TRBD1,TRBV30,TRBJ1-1,CAGRTGRNTEAFF,TGTGCCGGGCGGACAGGGAGGAACACTGAAGCTTTCTTT
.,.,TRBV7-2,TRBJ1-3,CASRNGLNGNTIYF,TGTGCCAGCAGGAACGGGCTGAATGGAAACACCATATATTTT
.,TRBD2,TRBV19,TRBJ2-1,CASSIGDYRPNEQFF,TGTGCCAGTAGTATAGGGGACTATCGTCCCAATGAGCAGTTCTTC
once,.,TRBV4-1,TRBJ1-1,CASSPIGAGVNTEAFF,TGCGCCAGCAGCCCGATAGGCGCCGGGGTGAACACTGAAGCTTTCTTT
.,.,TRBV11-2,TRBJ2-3,CASSLDWDSWGYF,TGTGCCAGCAGCTTAGATTGGGACTCATGGGGGTATTTT
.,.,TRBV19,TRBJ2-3,CASRKGSTDTQYF,TGTGCCAGTCGGAAAGGGAGCACAGATACGCAGTATTTT
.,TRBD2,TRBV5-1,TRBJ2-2,CASSFLGLAGGPGELFF,TGCGCCAGCAGCTTCCTGGGACTAGCGGGAGGACCCGGGGAGCTGTTTTTT
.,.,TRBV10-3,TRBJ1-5,CAISARARQPQHF,TGTGCCATCAGTGCGAGGGCTAGGCAGCCCCAGCATTTT